These T cell receptor beta chains were read from a single sample in a study of blood T cell repertoires in COVID-19. Sequencing was performed with immunoSEQ multiplex PCR; in TCRdb, only in-frame clones are kept and a portion is missing. The sample records 300,000 to 400,000 clones, approximately 89% being singletons. Sequencing was performed on peripheral blood. These TCRs come from a woman aged 30 to 39 with COVID-19, enrolled during active disease. Each CDR3 is given with its conserved first and last residue. The D gene is left open where the match is weak. A clone size is listed for some rows: how often the clone was seen (once, few, many), or a class if it is expanded.

v_call	d_call	j_call	clone_size	cdr3_nt	cdr3_aa
TRBV7-2	-	TRBJ1-2	-	TGTGCCAGCAGCTTAGGGGGGACACTAGCTAACTATGGCTACACCTTC	CASSLGGTLANYGYTF
TRBV23-1	-	TRBJ1-2	-	TGCGCCAGCAGTCAATGGCTCAGGGGATATGGCTACACCTTC	CASSQWLRGYGYTF
TRBV12-3/TRBV12-4	-	TRBJ1-1	-	TGTGCCAGCAGTTGGACACAGAACACTGAAGCTTTCTTT	CASSWTQNTEAFF
TRBV28	-	TRBJ2-7	-	TGTGCCAGCGGCCGGGGCTACGAGCAGTACTTC	CASGRGYEQYF
TRBV4-1	-	TRBJ1-4	-	TGCGCCAGCAGCCAACCTCTACAGGGTCCGGATGAAAAACTGTTTTTT	CASSQPLQGPDEKLFF
TRBV6-6	-	TRBJ2-3	-	TGTGCCAGCAGTTACTCGGGGGCGGCAGATACGCAGTATTTT	CASSYSGAADTQYF
TRBV4-2	TRBD2	TRBJ2-3	-	TGTGCCAGCAGCCACGGGACTAGTTCCATTCGGGTTGCGCAGTATTTT	CASSHGTSSIRVAQYF
TRBV7-2	-	TRBJ1-2	-	TGTGCCAGCAGTTACAGCCAGGGCTATGGCTACACCTTC	CASSYSQGYGYTF
TRBV28	-	TRBJ2-1	-	TGTGCCACCAACCATTTGTCGCGGGGTTACAATGAGCAGTTCTTC	CATNHLSRGYNEQFF
TRBV5-8	-	TRBJ2-5	-	TGTGCCAGCAGTATGGGACTGGCAGCAAAAGAGACCCAGTACTTC	CASSMGLAAKETQYF
TRBV4-1	-	TRBJ1-5	-	TGCGCCAGCAGCCTGGCGGAGGGAAGCAATCAGCCCCAGCATTTT	CASSLAEGSNQPQHF
TRBV7-2	TRBD1	TRBJ1-2	once	TGTGCCAGCAGCCCCACAGGGGACGGGGGATTCTATGGCTACACCTTC	CASSPTGDGGFYGYTF
TRBV12-3/TRBV12-4	-	TRBJ2-5	once	TGTGCCAGCAGCTACGGGTCCCAAGAGACCCAGTACTTC	CASSYGSQETQYF
TRBV9	-	TRBJ2-3	-	TGTGCCAGCAGCGTAGGTCGGGGGGCCATGACAGATACGCAGTATTTT	CASSVGRGAMTDTQYF
TRBV29-1	TRBD1	TRBJ1-2	-	TGCAGCGTTTTCCGGACAGGGATGGACTATGGCTACACCTTC	CSVFRTGMDYGYTF
TRBV27	TRBD1	TRBJ1-4	-	TGTGCCAGCAGTCCTCTGGGACAGGATAATGAAAAACTGTTTTTT	CASSPLGQDNEKLFF
TRBV11-1	TRBD2	TRBJ2-1	-	TGTGCCAGCAGCTCACACGGACTAGTAAATGAGCAGTTCTTC	CASSSHGLVNEQFF
TRBV15	-	TRBJ1-3	-	TGTGCCACCAGCAGCTTAGAGGGAAACACCATATATTTT	CATSSLEGNTIYF
TRBV3-1/TRBV3-2	TRBD2	TRBJ2-1	-	TGTGCCAGCAGCCAAGAGACTAGCCCGTCCTACAATGAGCAGTTCTTC	CASSQETSPSYNEQFF
TRBV2	-	TRBJ1-4	-	TGTGCCAGCAATGCAGCCCCTAGGGAAAAACTGTTTTTT	CASNAAPREKLFF
TRBV19	TRBD1	TRBJ2-7	-	TGTGCCAGTAGTATGGGGACAGGGGGACGGGAGCAGTACTTC	CASSMGTGGREQYF
TRBV19	TRBD1	TRBJ1-4	-	TGTGCCAGCCGGGACAGCTATTATGAAAAACTGTTTTTT	CASRDSYYEKLFF
TRBV19	-	TRBJ1-6	-	TGTGCCAGTAGTTATACCAGGAATTCACCCCTCCACTTT	CASSYTRNSPLHF
TRBV11-2	TRBD2	TRBJ2-2	-	TGTGCCAGCAGCTTACGGGGGGGTACGAACACCGGGGAGCTGTTTTTT	CASSLRGGTNTGELFF
TRBV7-2	-	TRBJ1-1	-	TGTGCCAGCAGCTTCGTAAACACTGAAGCTTTCTTT	CASSFVNTEAFF
TRBV6-6	-	TRBJ1-1	-	TGTGCCAGCAGTAAACCCCCGGGACAAATGAACACTGAAGCTTTCTTT	CASSKPPGQMNTEAFF
TRBV2	TRBD1	TRBJ2-2	-	TGTGCCAGCAGCGTGGACAGGGTGAACACCGGGGAGCTGTTTTTT	CASSVDRVNTGELFF
TRBV9	TRBD2	TRBJ2-1	once	TGTGCCAGCAGCTCCAAGACTAGCGGTAATGAGCAGTTCTTC	CASSSKTSGNEQFF
TRBV19	TRBD1	TRBJ2-1	-	TGTGCCAGTAGTATGACCGGGACAGGGGTTAGAGAGCAGTTCTTC	CASSMTGTGVREQFF
TRBV28	-	TRBJ1-4	-	TGTGCCAGCAGAAAAGGAGGGACTAATGAAAAACTGTTTTTT	CASRKGGTNEKLFF
TRBV7-9	-	TRBJ1-2	-	TGTGCCAGCAGCCCCCGGCGGGCCGAGCGGGGCTACACCTTC	CASSPRRAERGYTF
TRBV5-4	TRBD2	TRBJ2-5	-	TGTGCCAGCAGCTCACCGGGACTAGCGGAAGAGACCCAGTACTTC	CASSSPGLAEETQYF
TRBV11-3	-	TRBJ1-5	-	TGTGCCAGCAGCCGCGGAGATCAGCCCCAGCATTTT	CASSRGDQPQHF
TRBV4-3	-	TRBJ1-3	-	TGCGCCAGCAGCCAAGACGCACAGTCTCACACCATATATTTT	CASSQDAQSHTIYF
TRBV4-2	TRBD2	TRBJ2-3	-	TGTGCCAGCAGCCAAGGGTCGAGCGGCGGGGGAGAATTATCGTACACAGATACGCAGTATTTT	CASSQGSSGGGELSYTDTQYF
TRBV6-5	-	TRBJ1-6	-	TGTGCCAGCGGCAGGGATTCCTATAATTCACCCCTCCACTTT	CASGRDSYNSPLHF
TRBV27	TRBD1	TRBJ1-6	-	TGTGCCAGCAGTTTATATCCGGGACAGGGGGAAAATTCACCCCTCCACTTT	CASSLYPGQGENSPLHF
TRBV3-1/TRBV3-2	-	TRBJ1-6	-	TGTGCCAGCAGCCAAGGGCACATAAATTCACCCCTCCACTTT	CASSQGHINSPLHF
TRBV9	TRBD1	TRBJ2-7	-	TGTGCCAGCAGCCCACGGGACAGAAACTTCTTCGAGCAGTACTTC	CASSPRDRNFFEQYF
TRBV6-2/TRBV6-3	-	TRBJ2-7	-	TGTGCCAGCAGTTACTCGAATGGCAACCCCGAGCAGTACTTC	CASSYSNGNPEQYF
TRBV6-1	-	TRBJ1-5	few	TGTGCCAGCAGTGAAGCGAGGGCCCCCGGGCGGCAGCCCCAGCATTTT	CASSEARAPGRQPQHF
TRBV5-4	-	TRBJ2-7	-	TGTGCCAGCAGCGGAGGGACAGTAAATTCGGGCGAGCAGTACTTC	CASSGGTVNSGEQYF
TRBV19	TRBD1	TRBJ2-2	once	TGTGCCAGCGACAGGGGGATGGTCACCGGGGAGCTGTTTTTT	CASDRGMVTGELFF
TRBV5-1	TRBD2	TRBJ2-1	-	TGCGCCAGCAGCTTGGGGTCTAGCGGGGGGTACAATGAGCAGTTCTTC	CASSLGSSGGYNEQFF
TRBV5-6	TRBD2	TRBJ2-1	-	TGTGCCAGCAGCCCCAATAAAGTAGCGGGGGGGTACAATGAGCAGTTCTTC	CASSPNKVAGGYNEQFF
TRBV5-1	-	TRBJ2-2	-	TGCGCCAGCAGCCTAGAGACCAACACCGGGGAGCTGTTTTTT	CASSLETNTGELFF
TRBV7-6	TRBD1	TRBJ1-3	-	TGTGCCAGCAGCTCGGACAGGGTGGGCTCTGGAAACACCATATATTTT	CASSSDRVGSGNTIYF
TRBV5-1	TRBD1	TRBJ1-1	-	TGCGCCAGCAGCGGGACAGGGTGGAGCACTGAAGCTTTCTTT	CASSGTGWSTEAFF
TRBV28	TRBD1	TRBJ1-6	-	TGTGCCAGCAGTTTAACCGGGACAGGGAATTCACCCCTCCACTTT	CASSLTGTGNSPLHF
TRBV18	TRBD1	TRBJ2-5	-	TGTGCCAGCTCACCACCGACAGGGGGCGGTGAGACCCAGTACTTC	CASSPPTGGGETQYF
TRBV27	TRBD1	TRBJ1-5	-	TGTGCCAGCCTCAGACAGGGGAAACAGCCCCAGCATTTT	CASLRQGKQPQHF
TRBV18	-	TRBJ2-3	-	TGTGCCAGCTCACAGGCGGGCCCAGATACGCAGTATTTT	CASSQAGPDTQYF